This TCR beta chain was obtained from a study of blood T cells in healthy people across ages. There are many counts of this clonotype. Trimming at V came to 6 bases and at J to 2 bases, leaving 3 bases not matched to a gene. This CDR3 contains 13 residues. CDR1 SNHLY and CDR2 FYNNEI come from the germline V gene. With each sample, at least 5 micrograms of total RNA were extracted. The authors ran a second PCR of 7 to 11 cycles using a sample-barcoded 5' primer and a J-beta primer mix. TCRdb itself ran the 5' RACE reads through MiXCR, one entry per CDR3 protein. This sample has about 1.1 million distinct CDR3 sequences, with roughly two fifths found just once.

The chain has TRBV2 and TRBJ1-2; TRBD1 agrees at 7 bases. This TCR was sampled from a man between 18 and 29 years old in good health. Source material: blood. Here the CDR3 DNA reads TGTGCCAGCAGCGTACAGGGGAACTATGGCTACACCTTC. Translating it yields CASSVQGNYGYTF. The full variable domain, with the rest looked up from reference TRBV2 and TRBJ1-2, is EPEVTQTPSHQVTQMGQEVILRCVPISNHLYFYWYRQILGQKVEFLVSFYNNEISEKSEIFDDQFSVERPDGSNFTLKIRSTKLEDSAMYFCASSVQGNYGYTFGSGTRLTVV.